This entry lists 12 T cell receptor beta chains sequenced from one sample in a study of blood T cell repertoires in COVID-19. The data were produced by immunoSEQ multiplex PCR, yet TCRdb's version contains in-frame clones alone and is incomplete. In the table there are approximately 100,000 clones, more than 80% of which are singletons. The sequencing sample was made of peripheral blood. The receptors come from a human donor in a cohort sampled during active COVID-19.

V is TRBV27 and J is TRBJ1-2; 8 bases are shared with TRBD1. V was clipped by 11 bases and J by 2 bases; unmatched bases: 4. In germline, CDR1 is MNHEY, CDR2 SMNVEV (reference sequence). This CDR3 comprises 12 residues. CDR3 sequence reads: CAGRTGNYGYTF. CDR3 nucleotides: TGTGCCGGCCGGACAGGGAACTATGGCTACACCTTC.

The chain carries TRBV5-1 and TRBJ1-1; tentative D call: TRBD1 (6 bases). This CDR3 is 18 amino acids long. V was trimmed by 2 bases and J by 1 base, leaving 21 bases between them. From germline, CDR1 is SGHRS and CDR2 YFSETQ. This CDR3 is CASSLNPRGKSWNTEAFF. In DNA form, the CDR3 reads TGCGCCAGCAGCTTAAACCCCAGGGGAAAAAGTTGGAACACTGAAGCTTTCTTT.

The chain uses TRBV5-6 and TRBJ1-2; TRBD1 aligns across 10 bases. CDR3 length equals 13 residues. Germline V gene data show CDR1 as SGHDT and CDR2 as YYEEEE. V lost 4 bases, J lost 6 bases, and 3 bases stayed unmatched. CDR3 region: CASSPGTGDGYTF. The CDR3, as DNA: TGTGCCAGCAGCCCAGGGACAGGGGATGGCTACACCTTC.

The chain has TRBV10-3 and TRBJ1-2, with 8 bases lining up with TRBD1. The CDR3 sequence is 14 residues long. Trimming removed 6 bases from V and 3 bases from J; junction bases left unmatched: 6. Germline V gives CDR1 ENHRY, CDR2 SYGVKD. This CDR3 is CAISRGQVDYGYTF. The CDR3 coding sequence is TGTGCCATCAGCAGGGGGCAGGTTGACTATGGCTACACCTTC.

The sample holds a few counts of this clone. Sequence at one end of the junction differs from germline and may be a read error. The rearrangement uses TRBV7-7 and TRBJ1-3, with D perhaps TRBD1 (5 bases). Germline loops: CDR1 SSHAT, CDR2 FNYEAQ (reference sequence). The CDR3 totals 14 residues. CDR3 nucleotides: TGTGCTAGCAGCCGGACACTCTCTGGAAACACCATATATTTT. Its translation is CASSRTLSGNTIYF.

The chain combines TRBV11-2 with TRBJ1-1; TRBD1 matches at 7 bases. V lost 5 bases to trimming and J lost 2 bases; unmatched junction nucleotides: 8. Germline V gene sequence: CDR1 SGHAT, CDR2 FQNNGV. This CDR3 is built from 15 residues. CDR3 protein: CASSVLGTANTEAFF. In DNA, the CDR3 is TGTGCCAGCAGCGTCCTCGGGACAGCAAACACTGAAGCTTTCTTT.

V and J are TRBV18 and TRBJ1-2; D is possibly TRBD1 (6 bases). This CDR3 region has 12 residues. Trimming shortened V by 5 bases and J by 6 bases, and 10 bases separated the two germline ends. Germline V gene sequence: CDR1 KGHSH, CDR2 LQKENI. The CDR3 loop reads CASSLTGNGYTF. In nucleotides, the CDR3 is TGTGCCAGCTCATTAACAGGGAATGGCTACACCTTC.

The chain uses TRBV12-2 and TRBJ2-5; the D segment call TRBD1 is taken from the table without a DNA check. TRBV12-2 is reported as a pseudogene. The CDR3 is made up of 9 amino acids. For the CDR3, the DNA is TGTGCCATGCAAGAGACCCAGTACTTC. Its translation is CAMQETQYF.

The chain uses TRBV11-2 and TRBJ1-2, with 10 bases fitting TRBD1. The germline gives CDR1 SGHAT, CDR2 FQNNGV. V was pared by 3 bases and J by 7 bases, with 5 bases of the junction left unmatched. The CDR3 covers 14 residues. CDR3 in amino acids: CASSLRQGAIGYTF. The CDR3 DNA reads as TGTGCCAGCAGCTTGAGACAGGGGGCAATTGGCTACACCTTC. The variable domain in full, completed from reference TRBV11-2 and TRBJ1-2, reads EAGVAQSPRYKIIEKRQSVAFWCNPISGHATLYWYQQILGQGPKLLIQFQNNGVVDDSQLPKDRFSAERLKGVDSTLKIQPAKLEDSAVYLCASSLRQGAIGYTFGSGTRLTVV.

This clone has just one count. CDR3 residues: CASSEPDSQETQYF. CDR3 sequence (DNA): TGTGCCAGCAGTGAACCGGACAGCCAAGAGACCCAGTACTTC. V gene TRBV6-1 combines with J gene TRBJ2-5, with a possible D match to TRBD1 (6 bases). Trimming stripped 2 bases from V and 1 base from J, with 8 bases between. CDR1 is MNHNS, CDR2 SASEGT, per germline. CDR3 length: 14 residues.

The chain recombines TRBV4-3 with TRBJ1-1; no definite D call. Trimming cost V 0 bases and J 9 bases, with 11 bases left between them. The CDR3 has 13 amino acids. Germline V CDR1 and CDR2: LGHNA, YSLEER. CDR3 amino acids: CASSQDQEGKAFF. For the CDR3, the DNA is TGCGCCAGCAGCCAAGATCAGGAGGGTAAAGCTTTCTTT.

The chain joins TRBV7-9 to TRBJ1-1, with a tentative D call TRBD1 (6 bases). The V and J ends lost 2 bases and 1 base respectively, with 17 bases between them. The CDR3 spans 17 residues. Germline V lookup: CDR1 SEHNR, CDR2 FQNEAQ (reference sequence). The CDR3 loop is CASSLLDRTIKNTEAFF. The CDR3 DNA reads TGTGCCAGCAGCTTACTGGACAGAACTATTAAGAACACTGAAGCTTTCTTT.